This T cell receptor beta chain came from a study of technical replicates of blood from a handful of donors. Sequencing was performed with immunoSEQ multiplex PCR; in TCRdb, only in-frame clones are kept and a portion is missing. Among about 75,000 clones, around 97% were seen once, and the ten largest hold more than 0.15%. Trimming removed 1 base from V and 4 bases from J, with 17 bases in between. The CDR3 is 16 residues long. Germline assignment: CDR1 SGHDT and CDR2 YYEEEE. This TCR derives from a human donor in good health. The sample was T cells isolated from PBMCs. This chain connects TRBV5-6 to TRBJ1-1; D is unclear. CDR3 region: CASSLPTVGRSTEAFF. CDR3 DNA: TGTGCCAGCAGCTTGCCCACGGTAGGGAGAAGCACTGAAGCTTTCTTT.